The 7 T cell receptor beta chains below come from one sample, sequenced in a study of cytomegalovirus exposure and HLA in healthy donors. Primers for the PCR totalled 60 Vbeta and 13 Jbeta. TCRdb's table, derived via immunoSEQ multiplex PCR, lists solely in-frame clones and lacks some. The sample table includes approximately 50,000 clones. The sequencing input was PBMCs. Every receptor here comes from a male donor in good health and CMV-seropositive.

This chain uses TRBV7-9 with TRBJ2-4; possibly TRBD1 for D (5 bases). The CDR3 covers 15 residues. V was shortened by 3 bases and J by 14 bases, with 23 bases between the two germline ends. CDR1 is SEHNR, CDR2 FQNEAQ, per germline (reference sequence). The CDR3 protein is CASSFVREGDAPEYF. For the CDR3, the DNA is TGTGCCAGCAGCTTCGTCAGGGAAGGAGACGCCCCGGAGTACTTC.

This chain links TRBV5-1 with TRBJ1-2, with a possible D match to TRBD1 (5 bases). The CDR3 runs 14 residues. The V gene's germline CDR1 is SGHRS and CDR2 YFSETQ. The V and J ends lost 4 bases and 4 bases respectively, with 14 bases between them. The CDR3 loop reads CASSPGGFLYGYTF. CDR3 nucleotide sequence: TGCGCCAGCAGCCCCGGGGGGTTCCTCTATGGCTACACCTTC.

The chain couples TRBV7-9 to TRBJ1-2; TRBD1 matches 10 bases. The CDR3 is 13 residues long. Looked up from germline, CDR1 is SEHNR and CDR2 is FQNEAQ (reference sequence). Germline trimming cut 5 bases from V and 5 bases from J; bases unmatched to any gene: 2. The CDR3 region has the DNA TGTGCCAGCAGCCCGGGACAGGGGTATGGCTACACCTTC. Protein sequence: CASSPGQGYGYTF.

CDR3 loop: CASSTGQGDPEAFF. Here the CDR3 DNA reads TGTGCCAGCTCGACCGGACAGGGCGATCCTGAAGCTTTCTTT. This sequence joins TRBV19 and TRBJ1-1; 8 bases are a match to TRBD1. Germline V gene data show CDR1 as LNHDA and CDR2 as SQIVND (reference sequence). This CDR3 has 14 residues. With 9 bases clipped from V and 6 bases from J, the junction kept 12 bases outside the gene matches.

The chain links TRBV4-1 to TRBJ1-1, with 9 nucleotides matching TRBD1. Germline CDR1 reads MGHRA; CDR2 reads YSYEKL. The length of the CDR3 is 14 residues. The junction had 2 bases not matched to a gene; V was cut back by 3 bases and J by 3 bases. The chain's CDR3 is CASSQRQGDTEAFF. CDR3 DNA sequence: TGCGCCAGCAGCCAGAGACAGGGGGACACTGAAGCTTTCTTT.

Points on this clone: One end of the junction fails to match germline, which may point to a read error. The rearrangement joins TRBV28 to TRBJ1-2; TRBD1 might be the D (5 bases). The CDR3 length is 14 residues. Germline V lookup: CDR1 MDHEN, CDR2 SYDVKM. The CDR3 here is CASGFHGWEGGYTF. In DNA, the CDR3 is TGTGCCAGCGGTTTCCACGGCTGGGAGGGGGGCTACACCTTC.

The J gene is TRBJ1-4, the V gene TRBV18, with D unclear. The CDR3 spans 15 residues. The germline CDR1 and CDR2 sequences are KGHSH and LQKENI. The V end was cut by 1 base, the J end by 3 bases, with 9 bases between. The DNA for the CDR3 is TGTGCCAGCTCACCACGAGGAGGACCTAATGAAAAACTGTTTTTT. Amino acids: CASSPRGGPNEKLFF.